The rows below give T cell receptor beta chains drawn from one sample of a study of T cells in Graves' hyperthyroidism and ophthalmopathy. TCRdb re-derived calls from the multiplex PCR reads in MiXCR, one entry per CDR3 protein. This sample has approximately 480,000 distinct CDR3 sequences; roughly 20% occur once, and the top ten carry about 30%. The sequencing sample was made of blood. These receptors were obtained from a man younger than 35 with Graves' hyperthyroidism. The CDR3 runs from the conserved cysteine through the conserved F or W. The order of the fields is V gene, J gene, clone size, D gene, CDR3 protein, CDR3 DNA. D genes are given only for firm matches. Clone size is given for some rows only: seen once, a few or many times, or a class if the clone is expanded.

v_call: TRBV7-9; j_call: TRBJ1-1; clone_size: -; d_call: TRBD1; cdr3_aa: CASSSPGQGSFEAFF; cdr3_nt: TGTGCCAGCAGCTCCCCGGGACAGGGAAGTTTTGAAGCTTTCTTT
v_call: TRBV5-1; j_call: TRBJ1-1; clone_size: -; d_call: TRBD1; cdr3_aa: CASSGGTGAMNTEAFF; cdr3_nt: TGCGCCAGCAGCGGAGGGACAGGGGCCATGAACACTGAAGCTTTCTTT
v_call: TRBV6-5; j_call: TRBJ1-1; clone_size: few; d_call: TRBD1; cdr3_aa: CASSLRSGTELNTEAFF; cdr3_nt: TGTGCCAGCAGTTTAAGATCCGGGACAGAACTGAACACTGAAGCTTTCTTT
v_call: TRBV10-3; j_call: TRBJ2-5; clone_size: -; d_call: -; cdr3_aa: CAISEGGGVEETQYF; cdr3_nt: TGTGCCATCAGTGAGGGAGGAGGGGTGGAGGAGACCCAGTACTTC
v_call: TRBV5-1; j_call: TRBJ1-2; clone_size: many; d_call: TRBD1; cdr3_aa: CASSSRGPFPYGYTF; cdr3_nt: TGCGCCAGCAGCTCCAGGGGGCCCTTCCCCTATGGCTACACCTTC
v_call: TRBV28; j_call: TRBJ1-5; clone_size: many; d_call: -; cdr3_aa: CASRYTGVYSNQPQHF; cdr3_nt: TGTGCCAGCAGATACACAGGAGTCTATAGCAATCAGCCCCAGCATTTT
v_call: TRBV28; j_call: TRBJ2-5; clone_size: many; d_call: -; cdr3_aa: CASHHPGEETQYF; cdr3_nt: TGTGCCAGCCACCACCCAGGGGAAGAGACCCAGTACTTC
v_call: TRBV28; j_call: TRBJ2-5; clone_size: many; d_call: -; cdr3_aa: CASSLFSRFQETQYF; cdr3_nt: TGTGCCAGCAGTTTATTCTCCAGGTTCCAAGAGACCCAGTACTTC
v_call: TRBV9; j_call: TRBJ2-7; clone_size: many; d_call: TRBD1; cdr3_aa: CASSSPRDREYEQYF; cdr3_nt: TGTGCCAGCAGCTCCCCCCGGGACAGGGAGTACGAGCAGTACTTC
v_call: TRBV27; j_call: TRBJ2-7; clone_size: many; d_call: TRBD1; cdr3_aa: CASSPQGAISYEQYF; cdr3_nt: TGTGCCAGCAGTCCCCAGGGGGCTATATCCTACGAGCAGTACTTC
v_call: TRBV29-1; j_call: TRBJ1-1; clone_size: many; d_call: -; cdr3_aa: CSVLWVNTEAFF; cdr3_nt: TGCAGCGTTCTTTGGGTGAACACTGAAGCTTTCTTT
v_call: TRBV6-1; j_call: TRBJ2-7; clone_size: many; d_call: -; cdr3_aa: CASRAFGAYEQYF; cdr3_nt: TGTGCCAGCAGGGCGTTTGGGGCCTACGAGCAGTACTTC
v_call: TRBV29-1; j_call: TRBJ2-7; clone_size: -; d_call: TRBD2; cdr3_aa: CSVETSGRVGGEQYF; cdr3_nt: TGCAGCGTTGAGACTAGCGGGAGGGTCGGTGGCGAGCAGTACTTC
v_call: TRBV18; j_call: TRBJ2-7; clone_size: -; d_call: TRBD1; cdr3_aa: CASSPQGQRYEQYF; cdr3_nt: TGTGCCAGCTCACCACAGGGACAGAGGTACGAGCAGTACTTC
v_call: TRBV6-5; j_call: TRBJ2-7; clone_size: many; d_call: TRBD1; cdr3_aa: CASSYSGTVSYEQYF; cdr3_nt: TGTGCCAGCAGTTACTCAGGGACAGTCTCCTACGAGCAGTACTTC
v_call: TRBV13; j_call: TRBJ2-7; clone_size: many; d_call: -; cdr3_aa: CASSLVAGQGEQYF; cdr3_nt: TGTGCCAGCAGCTTAGTGGCAGGGCAGGGAGAGCAGTACTTC
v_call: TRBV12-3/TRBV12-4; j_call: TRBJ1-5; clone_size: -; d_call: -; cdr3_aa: CASSLAGLKDQPQHF; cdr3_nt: TGTGCCAGCAGTTTGGCAGGGCTTAAGGATCAGCCCCAGCATTTT
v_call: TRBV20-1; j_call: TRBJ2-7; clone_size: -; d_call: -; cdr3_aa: CSAKSGLTYEQYF; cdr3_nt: TGCAGTGCTAAATCGGGGTTAACCTACGAGCAGTACTTC
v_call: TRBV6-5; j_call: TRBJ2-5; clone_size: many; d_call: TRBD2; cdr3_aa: CASSYSTSGTQETQYF; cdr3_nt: TGTGCCAGCAGTTACTCGACTAGCGGCACCCAAGAGACCCAGTACTTC
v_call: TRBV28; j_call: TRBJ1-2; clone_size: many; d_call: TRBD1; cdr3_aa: CASSLSSGQVNGYTF; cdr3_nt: TGTGCCAGCAGTTTATCCTCGGGACAGGTGAATGGCTACACCTTC
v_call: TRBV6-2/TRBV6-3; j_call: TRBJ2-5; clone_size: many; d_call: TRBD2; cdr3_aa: CASSTQPAGLPQETQYF; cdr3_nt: TGTGCCAGCAGTACACAGCCTGCGGGACTACCACAAGAGACCCAGTACTTC
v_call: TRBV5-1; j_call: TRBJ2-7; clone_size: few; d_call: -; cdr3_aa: CASSLEAGSSYEQYF; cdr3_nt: TGCGCCAGCAGCTTGGAGGCAGGGTCCTCCTACGAGCAGTACTTC
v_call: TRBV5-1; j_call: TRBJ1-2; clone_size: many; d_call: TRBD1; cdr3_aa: CASRQGILLTYGYTF; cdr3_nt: TGCGCCAGCCGACAGGGGATCCTCTTGACCTATGGCTACACCTTC
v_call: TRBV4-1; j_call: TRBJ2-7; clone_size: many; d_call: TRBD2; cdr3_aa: CASSQDSRASGFYEQYF; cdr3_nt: TGCGCCAGCAGCCAAGACAGTCGGGCTAGCGGCTTCTACGAGCAGTACTTC
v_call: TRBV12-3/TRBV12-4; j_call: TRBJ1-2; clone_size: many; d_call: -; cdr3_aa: CASGQGGFYGYTF; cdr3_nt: TGTGCCAGCGGCCAAGGGGGATTCTATGGCTACACCTTC
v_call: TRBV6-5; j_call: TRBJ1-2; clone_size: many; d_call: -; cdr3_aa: CASGLSEGRYGYTF; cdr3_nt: TGTGCCAGCGGCCTCTCCGAGGGACGCTATGGCTACACCTTC
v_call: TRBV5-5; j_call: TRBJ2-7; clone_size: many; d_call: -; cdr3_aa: CASSPEEGQHYEQYF; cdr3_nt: TGTGCCAGCAGCCCGGAGGAGGGACAGCACTACGAGCAGTACTTC
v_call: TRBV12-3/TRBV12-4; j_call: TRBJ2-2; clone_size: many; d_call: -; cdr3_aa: CASRPNRGELFF; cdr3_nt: TGTGCCAGCAGACCCAATCGTGGGGAGCTGTTTTTT
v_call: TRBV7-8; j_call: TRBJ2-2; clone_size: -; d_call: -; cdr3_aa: CASSLWTRPTGELFF; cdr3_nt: TGTGCCAGCAGCTTATGGACACGCCCCACCGGGGAGCTGTTTTTT
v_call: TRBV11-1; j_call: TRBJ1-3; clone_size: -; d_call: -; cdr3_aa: CASSLGSSLSGNTIYF; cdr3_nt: TGTGCCAGCAGCTTAGGTAGCTCTCTCTCTGGAAACACCATATATTTT
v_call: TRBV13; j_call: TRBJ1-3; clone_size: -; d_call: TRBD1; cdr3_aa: CASSSRPTGASGNTIYF; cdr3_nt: TGTGCCAGCAGCTCGCGCCCGACAGGGGCCTCTGGAAACACCATATATTTT
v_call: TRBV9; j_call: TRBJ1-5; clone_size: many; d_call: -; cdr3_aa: CASSAGQGQPQHF; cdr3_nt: TGTGCCAGCAGCGCCGGTCAAGGCCAGCCCCAGCATTTT
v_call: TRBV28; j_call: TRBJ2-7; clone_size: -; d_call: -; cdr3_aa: CASSFPTVYEQYF; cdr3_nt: TGTGCCAGCAGTTTCCCCACAGTTTACGAGCAGTACTTC
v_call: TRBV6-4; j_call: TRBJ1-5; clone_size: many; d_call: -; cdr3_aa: CASSDWGPDRPQHF; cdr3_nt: TGTGCCAGCAGTGACTGGGGACCCGATCGGCCCCAGCATTTT
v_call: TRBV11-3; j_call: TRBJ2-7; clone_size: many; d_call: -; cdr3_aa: CASSFNVDEQYF; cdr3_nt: TGTGCCAGCAGCTTTAACGTCGACGAGCAGTACTTC
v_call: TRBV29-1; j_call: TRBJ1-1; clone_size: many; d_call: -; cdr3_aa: CSVDRDLGTEAFF; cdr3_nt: TGCAGCGTTGACCGGGACCTTGGGACTGAAGCTTTCTTT
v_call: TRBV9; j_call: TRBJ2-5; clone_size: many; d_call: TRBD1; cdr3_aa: CASSGTGGETQYF; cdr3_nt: TGTGCCAGCAGCGGGACAGGGGGAGAGACCCAGTACTTC
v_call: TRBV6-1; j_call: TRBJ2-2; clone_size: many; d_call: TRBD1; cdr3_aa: CATLDRERSGELFF; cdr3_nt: TGTGCCACCCTGGACAGGGAAAGATCCGGGGAGCTGTTTTTT
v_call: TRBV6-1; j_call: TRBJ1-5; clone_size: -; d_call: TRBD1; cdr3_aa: CASFRFGTGLSNQPQHF; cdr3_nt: TGTGCCAGCTTTCGATTCGGGACAGGCCTTAGCAATCAGCCCCAGCATTTT
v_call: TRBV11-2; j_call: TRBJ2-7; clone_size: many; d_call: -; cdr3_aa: CASSVSGRAYEQYF; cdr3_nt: TGTGCCAGCAGCGTCTCCGGCAGGGCTTACGAGCAGTACTTC
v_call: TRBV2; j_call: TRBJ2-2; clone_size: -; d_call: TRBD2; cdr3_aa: CASMILAGGPKVGELFF; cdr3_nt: TGTGCCAGCATGATCCTAGCGGGAGGGCCCAAGGTCGGGGAGCTGTTTTTT
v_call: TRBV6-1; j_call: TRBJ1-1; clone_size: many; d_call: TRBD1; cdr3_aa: CASTWTGGMNTEAFF; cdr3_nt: TGTGCCAGCACCTGGACAGGTGGGATGAACACTGAAGCTTTCTTT
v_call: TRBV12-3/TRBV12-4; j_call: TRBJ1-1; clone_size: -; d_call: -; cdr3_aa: CASSFAANTEAFF; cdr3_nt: TGTGCCAGCAGTTTCGCAGCCAACACTGAAGCTTTCTTT
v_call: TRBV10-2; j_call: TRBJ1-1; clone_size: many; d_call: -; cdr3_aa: CASSAKGLHTEAFF; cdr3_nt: TGCGCCAGCAGTGCTAAGGGCTTGCACACTGAAGCTTTCTTT
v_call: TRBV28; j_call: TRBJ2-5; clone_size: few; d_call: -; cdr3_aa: CASSSRDVGAQETQYF; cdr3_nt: TGTGCCAGCAGTTCCAGGGACGTGGGGGCACAAGAGACCCAGTACTTC
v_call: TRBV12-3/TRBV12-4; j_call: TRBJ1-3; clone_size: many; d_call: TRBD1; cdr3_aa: CASRGTGDTIYF; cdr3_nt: TGTGCCAGCAGGGGGACAGGGGACACCATATATTTT
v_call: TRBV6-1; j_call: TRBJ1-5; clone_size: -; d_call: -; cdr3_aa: CASTPRTGYSNQPQHF; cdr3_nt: TGTGCCAGCACGCCCCGGACGGGTTATAGCAATCAGCCCCAGCATTTT
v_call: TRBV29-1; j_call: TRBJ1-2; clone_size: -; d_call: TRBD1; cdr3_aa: CSGSTGSGGYTF; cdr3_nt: TGCAGCGGTTCGACAGGGAGCGGGGGCTACACCTTC